The T cell receptor (beta chain) described here comes from a study of blood T cell repertoires in COVID-19. Profiled with immunoSEQ multiplex PCR; TCRdb holds only in-frame clones, not every one. This table has approximately 110,000 clones, roughly four fifths appearing once. The CDR3 covers 17 residues. The J segment lost 4 bases and the V segment lost 4 bases, leaving 11 bases of the junction unmatched. Germline CDR1 and CDR2: SGDLS and YYNGEE. The clonotype was recovered from a man aged 80 or over with COVID-19, enrolled during active disease. The sequenced material came from peripheral blood. J is TRBJ2-5 and V is TRBV9; 12 nucleotides line up with TRBD1. The CDR3 protein is CASSPFSGTGGRETQYF. The DNA for the CDR3 is TGTGCCAGCAGCCCTTTTTCCGGGACAGGGGGCCGAGAGACCCAGTACTTC.